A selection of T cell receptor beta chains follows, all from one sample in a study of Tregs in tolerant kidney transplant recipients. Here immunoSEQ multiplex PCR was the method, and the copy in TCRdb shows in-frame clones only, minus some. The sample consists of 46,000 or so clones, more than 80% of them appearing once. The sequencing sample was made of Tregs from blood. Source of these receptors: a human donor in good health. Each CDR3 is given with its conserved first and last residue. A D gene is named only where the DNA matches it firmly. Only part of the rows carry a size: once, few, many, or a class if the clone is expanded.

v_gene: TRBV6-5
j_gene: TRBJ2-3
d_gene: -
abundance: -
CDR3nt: TGTGCCAGCAGTTATAGTGGGGTTCGAACAGATACGCAGTATTTT
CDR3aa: CASSYSGVRTDTQYF

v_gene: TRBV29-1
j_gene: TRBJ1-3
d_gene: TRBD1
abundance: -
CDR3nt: TGCAGCGCCCTCCGGGACAGGGATAGAAACACCATATATTTT
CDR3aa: CSALRDRDRNTIYF

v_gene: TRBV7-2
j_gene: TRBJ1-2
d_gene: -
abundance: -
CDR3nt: TGTGCCAGCAGCCGGGGACCGTACTATGGCTACACCTTC
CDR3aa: CASSRGPYYGYTF

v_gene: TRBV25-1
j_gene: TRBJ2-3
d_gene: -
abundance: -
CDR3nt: TGTGCCAGCGGAAGGAGGCTAGCGAGCACAGATACGCAGTATTTT
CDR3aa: CASGRRLASTDTQYF

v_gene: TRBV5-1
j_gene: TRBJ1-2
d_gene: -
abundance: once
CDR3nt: TGCGCCAGCAGCTTCGTCCCTGGAGCCTATGGCTACACCTTC
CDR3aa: CASSFVPGAYGYTF

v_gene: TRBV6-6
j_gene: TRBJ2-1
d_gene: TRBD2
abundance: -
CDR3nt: TGTGCCAGCAGTAAGACTAGCGGCGGGGGGAATGAGCAGTTCTTC
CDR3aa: CASSKTSGGGNEQFF

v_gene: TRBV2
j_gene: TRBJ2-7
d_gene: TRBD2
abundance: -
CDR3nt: TGTGCCAGCAGTGGGTTTCAGCGGGGGACCACTAGGGAGCAGTACTTC
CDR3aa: CASSGFQRGTTREQYF

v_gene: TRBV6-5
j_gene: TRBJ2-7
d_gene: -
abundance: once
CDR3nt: TGTGCCAGCAGTCTGACCTCAACCACCCTCTACGAGCAGTACTTC
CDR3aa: CASSLTSTTLYEQYF

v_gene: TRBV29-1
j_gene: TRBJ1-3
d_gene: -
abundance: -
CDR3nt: TGCAGCGTAGACACCCTGATGGGGACTGGAAACACCATATATTTT
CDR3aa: CSVDTLMGTGNTIYF

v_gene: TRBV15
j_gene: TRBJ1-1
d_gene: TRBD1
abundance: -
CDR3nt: TGTGCCACCAGCCGGGACAGGGTAAGCACTGAAGCTTTCTTT
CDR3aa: CATSRDRVSTEAFF

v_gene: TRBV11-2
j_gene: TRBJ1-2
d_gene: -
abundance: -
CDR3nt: TGTGCCAGCAGCTTAGGCATAACTAACTATGGCTACACCTTC
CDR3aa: CASSLGITNYGYTF

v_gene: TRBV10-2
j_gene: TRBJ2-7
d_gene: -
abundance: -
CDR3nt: TGCGCCAGCAGTGACAGGGCGGGATGGTCTTCTAACGAGCAGTACTTC
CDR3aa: CASSDRAGWSSNEQYF

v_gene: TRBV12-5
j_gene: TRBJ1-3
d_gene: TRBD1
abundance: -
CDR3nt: TGTGCTAGTGGTTTGGGACAGGGGGTAGGAAACACCATATATTTT
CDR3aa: CASGLGQGVGNTIYF

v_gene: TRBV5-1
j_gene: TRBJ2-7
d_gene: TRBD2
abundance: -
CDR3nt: TGCGCCAGCAGCTTTGGGGGGACTAGCCGACACGAGCAGTACTTC
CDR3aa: CASSFGGTSRHEQYF

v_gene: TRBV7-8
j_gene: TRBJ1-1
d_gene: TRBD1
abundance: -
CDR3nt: TGTGCCAGCAGCGCCTGGGGGACAGGGAAAGCGCGGACTGAAGCTTTCTTT
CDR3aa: CASSAWGTGKARTEAFF

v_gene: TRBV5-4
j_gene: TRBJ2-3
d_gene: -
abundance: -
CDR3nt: TGTGCCAGCAGCTTTCCAGCGACAGGAAAAACAGATACGCAGTATTTT
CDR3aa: CASSFPATGKTDTQYF

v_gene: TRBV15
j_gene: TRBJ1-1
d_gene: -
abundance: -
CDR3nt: TGTGCCACCAGCAGAGATCGACGGGTAAACACTGAAGCTTTCTTT
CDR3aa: CATSRDRRVNTEAFF

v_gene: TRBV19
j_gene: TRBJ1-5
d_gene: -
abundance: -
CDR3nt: TGTGCCAGTAGAGACCGGGGGGGGGACCATCAGCCCCAGCATTTT
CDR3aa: CASRDRGGDHQPQHF

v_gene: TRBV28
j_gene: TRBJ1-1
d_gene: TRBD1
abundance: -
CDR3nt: TGTGCCAGCAGTTTGCATACCCCAGGGGGCACTGAAGCTTTCTTT
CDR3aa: CASSLHTPGGTEAFF

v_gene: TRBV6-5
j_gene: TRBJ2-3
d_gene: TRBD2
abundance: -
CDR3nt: TGTGCCAGCAGCATGATAGCGGGAGTGAGGCATACGCAGTATTTT
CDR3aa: CASSMIAGVRHTQYF

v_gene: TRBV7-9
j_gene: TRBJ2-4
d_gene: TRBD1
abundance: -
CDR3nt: TGTGCCAGCAGCCGGTATCTCGGGACAGGCAGCGCCAAAAACATTCAGTACTTC
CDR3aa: CASSRYLGTGSAKNIQYF

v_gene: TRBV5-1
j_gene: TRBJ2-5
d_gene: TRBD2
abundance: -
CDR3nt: TGCGCCAGCTGTTCTAGCGGGGGAATCCAAGAGACCCAGTACTTC
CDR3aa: CASCSSGGIQETQYF

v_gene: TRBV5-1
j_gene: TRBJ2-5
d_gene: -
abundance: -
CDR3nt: TGCGCCAGCAGTGGGTCGGGCTCCCAAGAGACCCAGTACTTC
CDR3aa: CASSGSGSQETQYF

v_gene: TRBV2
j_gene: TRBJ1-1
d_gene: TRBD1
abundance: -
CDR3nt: TGTGCCGGTTCGAACGACAGGGACACTGAAGCTTTCTTT
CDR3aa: CAGSNDRDTEAFF

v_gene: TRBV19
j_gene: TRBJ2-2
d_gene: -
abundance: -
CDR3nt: TGTGCCAGTAGTATGTGGGGGAACACCGGGGAGCTGTTTTTT
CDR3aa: CASSMWGNTGELFF

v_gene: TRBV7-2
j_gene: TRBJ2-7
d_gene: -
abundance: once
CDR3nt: TGTGCCAGCAGCTTAGCACACCGCTACGAGCAGTACTTC
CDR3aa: CASSLAHRYEQYF

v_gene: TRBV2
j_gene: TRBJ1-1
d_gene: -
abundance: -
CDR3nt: TGTGCCAGCAGTCGTACAGCGAACACTGAAGCTTTCTTT
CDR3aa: CASSRTANTEAFF

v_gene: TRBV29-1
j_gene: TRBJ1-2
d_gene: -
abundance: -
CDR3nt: TGCAGCGTTGAAGGGACACAAAAGAACTATGGCTACACCTTC
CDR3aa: CSVEGTQKNYGYTF

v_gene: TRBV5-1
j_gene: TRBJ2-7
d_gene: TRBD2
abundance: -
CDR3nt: TGCGCCAGCAGAGGGCCCGGGACTAGCGCTATCTACGAGCAGTACTTC
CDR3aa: CASRGPGTSAIYEQYF

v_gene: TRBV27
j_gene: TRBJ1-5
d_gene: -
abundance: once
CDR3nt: TGTGCCAGCAGTTTCTTAGGGGCTGGACAGCCCCAGCATTTT
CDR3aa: CASSFLGAGQPQHF

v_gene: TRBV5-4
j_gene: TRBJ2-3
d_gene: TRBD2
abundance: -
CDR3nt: TGTGCCAGCAGCCCTAGGGGAGGGCAGGAAGATACGCAGTATTTT
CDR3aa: CASSPRGGQEDTQYF

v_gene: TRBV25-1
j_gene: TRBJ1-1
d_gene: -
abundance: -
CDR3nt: TGTGCCAGCAGTGTAGGGCGTCGAAACACTGAAGCTTTCTTT
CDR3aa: CASSVGRRNTEAFF

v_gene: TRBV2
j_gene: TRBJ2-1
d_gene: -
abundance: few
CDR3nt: TGTGCCAGCAGTGTGACAGTTCCTAATGAGCAGTTCTTC
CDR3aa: CASSVTVPNEQFF

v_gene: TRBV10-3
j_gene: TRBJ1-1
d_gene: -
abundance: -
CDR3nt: TGTGCCATCAGTCTCACGAACACTGAAGCTTTCTTT
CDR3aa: CAISLTNTEAFF

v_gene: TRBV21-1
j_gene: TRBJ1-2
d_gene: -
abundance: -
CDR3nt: TGTGCCAGCAGCAAATCCAGACAGGGGAGAGCTAACTATGGCTACACCTTC
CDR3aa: CASSKSRQGRANYGYTF

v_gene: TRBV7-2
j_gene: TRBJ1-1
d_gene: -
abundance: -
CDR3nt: TGTGCCAGCAGCTTAGGGGGCAGGGGCGGAACTGAAGCTTTCTTT
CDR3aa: CASSLGGRGGTEAFF

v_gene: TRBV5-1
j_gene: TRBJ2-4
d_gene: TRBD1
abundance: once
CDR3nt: TGCGCCAGCAGCATCGGACAGGGGGCGAACATTCAGTACTTC
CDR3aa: CASSIGQGANIQYF

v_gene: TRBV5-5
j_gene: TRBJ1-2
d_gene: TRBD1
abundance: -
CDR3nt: TGTGCCAGCAGCTTGGACAGGGGATTGATTAATGGCTACACCTTC
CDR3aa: CASSLDRGLINGYTF

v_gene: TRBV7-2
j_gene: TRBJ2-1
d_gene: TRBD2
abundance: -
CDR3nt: TGTGCCAGCAGCTCCGGGACTAGCGGGACGCGGTTCTTC
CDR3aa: CASSSGTSGTRFF

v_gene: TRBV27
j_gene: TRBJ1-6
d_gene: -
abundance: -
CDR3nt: TGTGCCAGCAGTTTCCAGATACGAGGTATCTCCTATAATTCACCCCTCCACTTT
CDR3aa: CASSFQIRGISYNSPLHF

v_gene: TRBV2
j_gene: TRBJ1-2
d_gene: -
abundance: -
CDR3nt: TGTGCCAGCAGTGAAGTGGTGGGGTATGGCTACACCTTC
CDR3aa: CASSEVVGYGYTF

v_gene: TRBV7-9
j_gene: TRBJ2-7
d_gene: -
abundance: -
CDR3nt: TGTGCCAGCAGCTTAAGCGGCGGGAAACCCTACGAGCAGTACTTC
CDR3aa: CASSLSGGKPYEQYF

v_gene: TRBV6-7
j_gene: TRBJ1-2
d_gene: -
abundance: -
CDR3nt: TGTGCCAGCAGTCGCCGACCCAGGACAGACTATGGCTACACCTTC
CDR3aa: CASSRRPRTDYGYTF

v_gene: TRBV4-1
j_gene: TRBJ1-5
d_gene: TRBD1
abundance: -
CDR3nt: TGCGCCAGCAGCCTCAACAGGGGCAACAATCAGCCCCAGCATTTT
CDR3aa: CASSLNRGNNQPQHF

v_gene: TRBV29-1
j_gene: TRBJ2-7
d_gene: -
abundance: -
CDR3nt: TGCAGCGCCGCAAGTGACAAATTCTACGAGCAGTACTTC
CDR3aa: CSAASDKFYEQYF

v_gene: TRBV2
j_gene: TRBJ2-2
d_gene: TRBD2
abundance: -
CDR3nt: TGTGCCTCACTAGCGGGAGGGAACACCGGGGAGCTGTTTTTT
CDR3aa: CASLAGGNTGELFF

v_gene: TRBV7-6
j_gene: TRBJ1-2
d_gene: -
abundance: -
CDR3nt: TGTGCCAGCAGCTTAAACGAGAGAGTCGGTGGCTACACCTTC
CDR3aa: CASSLNERVGGYTF

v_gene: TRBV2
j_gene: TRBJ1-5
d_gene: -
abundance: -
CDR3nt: TGTGCCAGCAATAGCGAGGGGGGGGATCAGCCCCAGCATTTT
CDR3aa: CASNSEGGDQPQHF

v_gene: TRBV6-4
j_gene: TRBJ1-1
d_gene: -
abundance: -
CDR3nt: TGTGCCAGCCCCTCCATGGGGGGAACTGAAGCTTTCTTT
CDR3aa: CASPSMGGTEAFF

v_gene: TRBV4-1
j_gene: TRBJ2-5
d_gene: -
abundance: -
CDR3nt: TGCGCCAGCAGCCAAGATGGAGGTGTCTTTGTCGTTGGAGAGACCCAGTACTTC
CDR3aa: CASSQDGGVFVVGETQYF

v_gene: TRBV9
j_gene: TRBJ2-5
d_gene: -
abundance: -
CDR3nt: TGTGCCAGCAGCGTAAACCAAGAGACCCAGTACTTC
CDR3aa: CASSVNQETQYF

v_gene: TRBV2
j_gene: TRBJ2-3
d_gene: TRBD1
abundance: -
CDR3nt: TGTGCCAGCAGCGCCGACAGGGGGCAGGGTACAGATACGCAGTATTTT
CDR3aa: CASSADRGQGTDTQYF